This T cell receptor beta chain was recovered during a study of shared clonotypes between healthy human individuals. General observations from the study: Larger richness was generally estimated for naive than memory subsets.

Details on this clone: Its antigen is not known.

J lost 3 bases, V lost 4 bases, and 12 bases had no gene match. In germline, CDR1 is SGHKS, CDR2 YYEKEE (reference sequence). The CDR3 totals 19 residues. Profiled with immunoSEQ multiplex PCR; TCRdb holds only in-frame clones, not every one. Here the sample spans 1.6 million or so clones, around 98.5% being singletons. The TCR was taken from a man between 25 and 39 years old in good health. The sample consisted of naive CD4+ T cells sorted from blood. Noted subset: CD45RA+ positively selected. The rearrangement uses TRBV5-5 and TRBJ2-1, with 14 bases that match TRBD2. CDR3 residues: CASSPLKGTSGGDYNEQFF. In nucleotides, the CDR3 is TGTGCCAGCAGCCCACTGAAAGGGACTAGCGGGGGTGACTACAATGAGCAGTTCTTC.